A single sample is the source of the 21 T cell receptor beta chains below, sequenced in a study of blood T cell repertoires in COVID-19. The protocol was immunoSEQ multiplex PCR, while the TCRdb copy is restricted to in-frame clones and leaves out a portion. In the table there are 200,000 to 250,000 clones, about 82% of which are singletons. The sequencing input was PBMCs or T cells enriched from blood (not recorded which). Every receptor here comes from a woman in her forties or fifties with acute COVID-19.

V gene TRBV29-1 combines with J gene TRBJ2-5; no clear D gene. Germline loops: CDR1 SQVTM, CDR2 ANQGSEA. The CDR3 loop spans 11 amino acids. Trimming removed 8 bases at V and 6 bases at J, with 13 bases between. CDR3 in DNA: TGCAGCACCCTCTCCGCGCAGACCCAGTACTTC. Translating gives CSTLSAQTQYF.

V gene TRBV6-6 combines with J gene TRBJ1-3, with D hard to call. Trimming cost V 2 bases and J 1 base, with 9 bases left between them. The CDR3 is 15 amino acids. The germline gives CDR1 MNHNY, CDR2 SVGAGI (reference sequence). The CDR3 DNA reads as TGTGCCAGCAGTTACGGTGGGCCTTCTGGAAACACCATATATTTT. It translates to CASSYGGPSGNTIYF.

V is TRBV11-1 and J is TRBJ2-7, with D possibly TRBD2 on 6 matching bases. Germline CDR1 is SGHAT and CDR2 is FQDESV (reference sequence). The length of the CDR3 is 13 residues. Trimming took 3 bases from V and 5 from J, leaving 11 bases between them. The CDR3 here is CASSFPWGDEQYF. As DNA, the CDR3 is TGTGCCAGCAGCTTTCCTTGGGGGGACGAGCAGTACTTC.

CDR3 in DNA: TGTGCCAGCAGCCTTAAACTCCCCCGGGACAGAACCTACGAGCAGTACTTC. The encoded protein is CASSLKLPRDRTYEQYF. This chain links TRBV3-1 (or the pseudogene TRBV3-2) with TRBJ2-7, with TRBD1 matching 7 bases. The junction had 14 bases not matched to a gene; V was cut back by 4 bases and J by 2 bases. The germline CDR1 and CDR2 sequences are LGHDT and YNNKEL (reference sequence). CDR3 length: 17 amino acids.

The CDR3 region has the DNA TGTGCCTGGAGTGTACAGAATGATTCACCCCTCCACTTT. Its protein is CAWSVQNDSPLHF. V is TRBV30 and J is TRBJ1-6, with D unclear. The CDR3 has 13 amino acids. V was shortened by 0 bases and J by 8 bases, with 8 bases between the two germline ends. CDR1 is GTSNPN and CDR2 is SVGIG in the germline V gene (reference sequence).

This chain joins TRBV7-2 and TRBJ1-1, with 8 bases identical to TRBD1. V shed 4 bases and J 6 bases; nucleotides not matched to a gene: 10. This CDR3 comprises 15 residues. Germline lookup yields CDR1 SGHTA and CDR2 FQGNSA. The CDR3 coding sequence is TGTGCCAGCAGCTCCCATAGGGACAGGAGCGCTGAAGCTTTCTTT. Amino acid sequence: CASSSHRDRSAEAFF.

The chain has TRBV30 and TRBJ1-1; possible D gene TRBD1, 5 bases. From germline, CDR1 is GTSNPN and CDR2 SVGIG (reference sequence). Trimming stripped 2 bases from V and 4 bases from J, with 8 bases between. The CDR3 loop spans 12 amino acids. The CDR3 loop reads CAWSQGGTEAFF. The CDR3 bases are TGTGCCTGGAGTCAGGGAGGCACTGAAGCTTTCTTT.

The CDR3 protein is CASSSDRVQTGELFF. CDR3 coding DNA: TGTGCCAGCTCGTCGGACAGGGTCCAAACCGGGGAGCTGTTTTTT. The chain is built from TRBV18 and TRBJ2-2; TRBD1 matches at 8 bases. The CDR3 runs 15 residues. V lost 6 bases, J lost 5 bases, and 8 bases stayed unmatched. The V gene's germline CDR1 is KGHSH and CDR2 LQKENI.

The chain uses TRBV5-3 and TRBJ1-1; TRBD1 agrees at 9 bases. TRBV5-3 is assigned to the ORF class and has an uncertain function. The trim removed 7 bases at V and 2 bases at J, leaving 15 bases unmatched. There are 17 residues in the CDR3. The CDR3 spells CARGTQGTGGRNTEAFF. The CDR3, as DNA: TGTGCCAGAGGGACCCAGGGAACAGGGGGCCGAAACACTGAAGCTTTCTTT.

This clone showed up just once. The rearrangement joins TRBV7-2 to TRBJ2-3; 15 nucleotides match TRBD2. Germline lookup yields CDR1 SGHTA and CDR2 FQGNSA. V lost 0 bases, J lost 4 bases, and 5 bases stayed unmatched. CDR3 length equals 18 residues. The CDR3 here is CASSLAGTSGGPSDTQYF. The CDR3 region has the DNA TGTGCCAGCAGCTTAGCGGGGACTAGCGGGGGGCCGTCAGATACGCAGTATTTT.

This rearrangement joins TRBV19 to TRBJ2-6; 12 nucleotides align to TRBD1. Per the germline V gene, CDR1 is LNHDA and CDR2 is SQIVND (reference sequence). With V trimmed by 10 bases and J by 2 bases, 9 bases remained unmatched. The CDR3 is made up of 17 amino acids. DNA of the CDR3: TGTGCCACCACCGGGACAGGGGGCATTCCTGGGGCCAACGTCCTGACTTTC. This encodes CATTGTGGIPGANVLTF.

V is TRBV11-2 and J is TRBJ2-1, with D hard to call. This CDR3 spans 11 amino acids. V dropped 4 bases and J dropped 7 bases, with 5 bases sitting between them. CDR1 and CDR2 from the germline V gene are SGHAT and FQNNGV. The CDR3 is CASSYLNEQFF. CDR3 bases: TGTGCCAGCAGCTATCTGAATGAGCAGTTCTTC.

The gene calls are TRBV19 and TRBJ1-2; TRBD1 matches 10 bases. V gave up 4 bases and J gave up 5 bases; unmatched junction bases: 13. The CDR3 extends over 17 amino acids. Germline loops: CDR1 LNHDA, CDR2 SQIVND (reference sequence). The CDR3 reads CASSTSPGTGASYGYTF. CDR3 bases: TGTGCCAGTAGTACGAGCCCCGGGACAGGGGCATCATATGGCTACACCTTC.

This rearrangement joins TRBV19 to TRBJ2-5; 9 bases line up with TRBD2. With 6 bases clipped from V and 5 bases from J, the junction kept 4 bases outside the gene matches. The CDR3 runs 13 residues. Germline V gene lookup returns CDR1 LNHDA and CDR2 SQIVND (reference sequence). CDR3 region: CASRERGVETQYF. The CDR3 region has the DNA TGTGCCAGTAGAGAGCGGGGGGTTGAGACCCAGTACTTC.

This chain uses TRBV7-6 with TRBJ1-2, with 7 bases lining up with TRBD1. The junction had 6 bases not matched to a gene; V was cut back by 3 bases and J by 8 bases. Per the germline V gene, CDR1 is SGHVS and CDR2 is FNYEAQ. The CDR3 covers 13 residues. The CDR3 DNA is TGTGCCAGCAGCTTCGAGGGGGCTAGAGGCTACACCTTC. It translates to CASSFEGARGYTF.

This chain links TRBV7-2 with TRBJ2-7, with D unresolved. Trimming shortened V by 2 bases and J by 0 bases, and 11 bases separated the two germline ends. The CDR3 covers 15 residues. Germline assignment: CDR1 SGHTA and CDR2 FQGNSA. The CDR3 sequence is CASSLRVPGSYEQYF. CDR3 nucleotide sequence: TGTGCCAGCAGCTTACGGGTGCCGGGCTCCTACGAGCAGTACTTC. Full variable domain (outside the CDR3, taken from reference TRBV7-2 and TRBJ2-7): GAGVSQSPSNKVTEKGKDVELRCDPISGHTALYWYRQSLGQGLEFLIYFQGNSAPDKSGLPSDRFSAERTGGSVSTLTIQRTQQEDSAVYLCASSLRVPGSYEQYFGPGTRLTVT.

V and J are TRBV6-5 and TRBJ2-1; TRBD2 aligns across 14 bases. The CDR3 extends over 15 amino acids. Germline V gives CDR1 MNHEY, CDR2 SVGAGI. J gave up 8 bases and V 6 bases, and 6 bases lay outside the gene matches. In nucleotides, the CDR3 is TGTGCCAGCAGGCGGACTAGCGGGGGGCTGGATGAGCAGTTCTTC. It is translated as CASRRTSGGLDEQFF.

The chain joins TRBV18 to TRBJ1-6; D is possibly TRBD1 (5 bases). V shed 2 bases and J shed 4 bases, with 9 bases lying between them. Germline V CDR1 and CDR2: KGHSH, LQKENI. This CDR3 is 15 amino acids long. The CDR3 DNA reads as TGTGCCAGCTCACCAGCGGGACGGTATAATTCACCCCTCCACTTT. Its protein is CASSPAGRYNSPLHF.

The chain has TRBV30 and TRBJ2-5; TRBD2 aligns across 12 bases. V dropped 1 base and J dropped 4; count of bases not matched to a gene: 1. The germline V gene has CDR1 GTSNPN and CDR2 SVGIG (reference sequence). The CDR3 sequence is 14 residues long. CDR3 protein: CAWSGTSGAETQYF. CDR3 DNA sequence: TGTGCCTGGAGTGGGACTAGCGGGGCAGAGACCCAGTACTTC.

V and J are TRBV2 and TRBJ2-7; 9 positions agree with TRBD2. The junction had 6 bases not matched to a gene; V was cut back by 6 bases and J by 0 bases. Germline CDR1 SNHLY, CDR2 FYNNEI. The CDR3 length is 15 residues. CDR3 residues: CASRNLAGSSYEQYF. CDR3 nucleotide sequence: TGTGCCAGCAGGAATCTAGCGGGGAGCTCCTACGAGCAGTACTTC.

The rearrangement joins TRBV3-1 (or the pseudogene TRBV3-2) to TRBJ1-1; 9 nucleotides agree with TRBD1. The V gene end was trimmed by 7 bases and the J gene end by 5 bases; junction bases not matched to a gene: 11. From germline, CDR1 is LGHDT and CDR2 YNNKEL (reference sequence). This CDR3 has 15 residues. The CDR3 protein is CASTLSGTGRTEAFF. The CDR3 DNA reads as TGTGCCAGCACCCTCTCCGGGACAGGGAGGACTGAAGCTTTCTTT.